This T cell receptor beta chain was identified in a study of blood T cell repertoires in COVID-19. The overall study: PBMCs, B-cell-depleted T cells, or T cells provided the cDNA or gDNA that made up the material.

In the original processing: The assay estimated nucleated cells by amplifying reference gene primers. The protocol was immunoSEQ multiplex PCR, while the TCRdb copy is restricted to in-frame clones and leaves out a portion. V, J and clone size derive from that table, while D and trimming were established from the DNA sequence. The sample contains over 200,000 clones, 65% to 90% of which appear only once. The receptor was derived from a woman aged 45-65 years with acute COVID-19. Sequencing input: PBMCs or T cells enriched from blood (not recorded which).

CDR3 DNA: TGTGCCTGGAAGACTAGCGGGAGTCTAGCCAAAAACATTCAGTACTTC. This sequence encodes CAWKTSGSLAKNIQYF. The V call is TRBV30, the J call TRBJ2-4; TRBD2 aligns across 12 bases. After removal of 4 bases from V and 0 bases from J, the junction contained 4 bases not matched to a gene. The germline gives CDR1 GTSNPN, CDR2 SVGIG (reference sequence). The CDR3 extends over 16 amino acids.